Listed here are 10 T cell receptor beta chains from one sample, sequenced in a study of identical twins. TCRdb processed the 5' RACE reads anew with MiXCR; each CDR3 protein has one entry. The sample consists of some 760,000 distinct CDR3 sequences, around a sixth of them appearing once. These same records also appear under a second study, on T cells expressing NK-cell markers.

The sample consisted of PBMCs. These receptors were obtained from a woman aged 18-30 years in good health.

V gene TRBV20-1 combines with J gene TRBJ2-5; D perhaps matches TRBD2 (6 bases). V lost 6 bases and J lost 5, with 28 bases in between. Germline CDR1 reads DFQATT; CDR2 reads SNEGSKA (reference sequence). The CDR3 covers 17 residues. CDR3 residues: CSAQPYGPAGRLETQYF. The CDR3 DNA reads TGCAGTGCCCAACCCTACGGCCCGGCAGGGAGGCTGGAGACCCAGTACTTC.

The chain employs TRBV15 and TRBJ1-5; D not certain. CDR3 length: 13 residues. The ends were cut back, 2 bases at V and 4 bases at J, with 6 bases in the middle. Germline CDR1 is LNHNV and CDR2 is YYDKDF (reference sequence). CDR3 sequence reads: CATSRYTNQPQHF. CDR3 DNA: TGTGCCACCAGCAGATACACGAATCAGCCCCAGCATTTT.

This clonotype was detected only a few times. The V call is TRBV27, the J call TRBJ1-1; D gene ambiguous. CDR1 MNHEY and CDR2 SMNVEV come from the germline V gene (reference sequence). The CDR3 consists of 15 residues. Between the trimmed V and J ends, which lost 2 bases and 0 bases, there was a span of 10 bases. The DNA for the CDR3 is TGTGCCAGCAGTTTACGGAGCAGATTGAACACTGAAGCTTTCTTT. This encodes CASSLRSRLNTEAFF.

The chain recombines TRBV7-8 with TRBJ2-7; tentative D call: TRBD1 (5 bases). Trimming shortened V by 1 base and J by 3 bases, and 10 bases separated the two germline ends. The CDR3 totals 14 residues. Germline CDR1 is SGHVS and CDR2 is FQNEAQ. CDR3: CASSLVQTVYEQYF. The DNA of the CDR3 is TGTGCCAGCAGCTTAGTTCAGACAGTCTACGAGCAGTACTTC.

The J gene is TRBJ2-3, the V gene TRBV11-2; 8 nucleotides line up with TRBD2. J lost 7 bases, V lost 3 bases, and 12 bases had no gene match. This CDR3 comprises 16 residues. Per germline, CDR1 SGHAT and CDR2 FQNNGV. The CDR3 sequence: CASSLGASGSGYTQYF. The CDR3 DNA is TGTGCCAGCAGCTTGGGGGCCAGCGGGAGTGGGTATACGCAGTATTTT.

The CDR3 DNA follows: TGCAGTGCGCTGGACAGTGAACTTACCTACGAGCAGTACTTC. The encoded protein is CSALDSELTYEQYF. This chain links TRBV20-1 with TRBJ2-7, with D possibly TRBD1 on 6 matching bases. With 6 bases removed from V and 2 bases from J, the gap between germline ends came to 17 bases. The CDR3 contains 14 residues. Germline V gives CDR1 DFQATT, CDR2 SNEGSKA (reference sequence).

This clonotype was seen a handful of times. The CDR3 loop reads CASSGQIYGYTF. In DNA, the CDR3 is TGTGCCAGCAGTGGACAGATCTATGGCTACACCTTC. The V and J genes are TRBV25-1 and TRBJ1-2, with D perhaps matching TRBD1 (5 bases). CDR1 and CDR2 from the germline V gene are MGHDK and SYGVNS. CDR3 length: 12 amino acids. The V gene lost 4 bases and the J gene lost 4 bases, with 7 bases spanning the gap.

This clonotype has only one observation. The chain recombines TRBV4-1 with TRBJ1-3; no firm D call. Germline V gene data show CDR1 as MGHRA and CDR2 as YSYEKL. The CDR3 loop spans 15 amino acids. Trimming took 6 bases from V and 0 from J, leaving 12 bases between them. The DNA for the CDR3 is TGCGCCAGCAGTGGGCTGCCGAGCTCTGGAAACACCATATATTTT. Translated, it gives CASSGLPSSGNTIYF.

This clonotype came up a few times. The chain is built from TRBV6-1 and TRBJ1-1; D is unclear. Trimming shortened V by 8 bases and J by 11 bases, and 12 bases separated the two germline ends. The CDR3 has 10 residues. Germline V CDR1 and CDR2: MNHNS, SASEGT. The CDR3 sequence: CASSRSDAFF. The CDR3 nucleotides are TGTGCCAGCTCAAGGAGCGATGCTTTCTTT.

The chain uses TRBV12-3 or TRBV12-4 and TRBJ2-2, with 7 bases lining up with TRBD2. The CDR3 contains 14 residues. The V segment lost 6 bases and the J segment 6 bases; nucleotides outside the gene matches: 7. CDR3 protein: CASRPGGGAGELFF. The CDR3 DNA reads as TGTGCCAGCAGACCTGGGGGGGGGGCCGGGGAGCTGTTTTTT.